This T cell receptor (beta chain) was found in a study of graft-versus-host responses after intestinal transplantation. Whole-study context: Each recipient received a multivisceral, liver-intestinal, or isolated intestinal graft. Once they had received anti-thymocyte globulin induction, all recipients took tacrolimus and steroids for two to three years. Study results and caveats: Allografts from individuals with graft-donor T cell macrochimerism displayed high graft-versus-host to host-versus-graft clonal ratios.

This clone was recorded once. The antigen is not known. Sequenced by immunoSEQ multiplex PCR; TCRdb stores in-frame clones only, minus some. The table has some 45,000 clones, about 95% seen once. The germline V gene has CDR1 MNHEY and CDR2 SVGAGI. Deletions cut 6 bases from V and 7 bases from J, with 13 bases between. This CDR3 contains 13 residues. The J gene is TRBJ1-3, the V gene TRBV6-5; D is ambiguous. Sequenced here: PBMCs, sampled approximately 360 days after intestinal transplant. The sequence came from a human patient who received an intestinal transplant, so some T cells may come from the graft donor. CDR3 sequence: CASRPPLVNTIYF. The CDR3 DNA reads TGTGCCAGCAGACCTCCCCTTGTGAACACCATATATTTT.